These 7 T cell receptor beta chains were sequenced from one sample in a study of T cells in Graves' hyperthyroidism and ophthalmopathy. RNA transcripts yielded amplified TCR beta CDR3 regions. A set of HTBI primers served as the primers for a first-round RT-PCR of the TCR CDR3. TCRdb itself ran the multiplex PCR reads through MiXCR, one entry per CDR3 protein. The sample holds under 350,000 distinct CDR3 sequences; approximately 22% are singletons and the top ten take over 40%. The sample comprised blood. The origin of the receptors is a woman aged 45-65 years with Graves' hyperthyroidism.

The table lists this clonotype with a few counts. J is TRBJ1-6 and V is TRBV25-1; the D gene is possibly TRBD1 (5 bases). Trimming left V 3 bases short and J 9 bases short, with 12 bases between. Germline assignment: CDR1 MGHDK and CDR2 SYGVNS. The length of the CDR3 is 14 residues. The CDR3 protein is CASSDWGDGSPLHF. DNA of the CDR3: TGTGCCAGCAGTGATTGGGGGGACGGTTCACCCCTCCACTTT. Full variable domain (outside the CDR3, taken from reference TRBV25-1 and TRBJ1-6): EADIYQTPRYLVIGTGKKITLECSQTMGHDKMYWYQQDPGMELHLIHYSYGVNSTEKGDLSSESTVSRIRTEHFPLTLESARPSHTSQYLCASSDWGDGSPLHFGNGTRLTVT.

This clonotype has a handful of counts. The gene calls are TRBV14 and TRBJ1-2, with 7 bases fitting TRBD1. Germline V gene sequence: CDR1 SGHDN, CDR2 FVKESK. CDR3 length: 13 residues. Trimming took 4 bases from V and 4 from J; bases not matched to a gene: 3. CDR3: CASSRTGIYGYTF. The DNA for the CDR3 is TGTGCCAGCAGCCGGACAGGCATCTATGGCTACACCTTC.

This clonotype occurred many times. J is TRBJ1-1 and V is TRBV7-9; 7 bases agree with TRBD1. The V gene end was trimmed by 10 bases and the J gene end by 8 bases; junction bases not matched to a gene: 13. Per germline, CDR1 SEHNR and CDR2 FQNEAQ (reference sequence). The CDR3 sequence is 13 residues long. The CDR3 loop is CAIRAPTGREAFF. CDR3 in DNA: TGTGCCATCCGGGCGCCGACAGGGAGGGAAGCTTTCTTT.

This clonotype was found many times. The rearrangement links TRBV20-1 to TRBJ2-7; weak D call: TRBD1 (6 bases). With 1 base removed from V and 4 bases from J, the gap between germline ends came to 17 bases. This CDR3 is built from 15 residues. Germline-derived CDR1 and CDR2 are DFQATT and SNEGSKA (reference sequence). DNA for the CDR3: TGCAGTGCTAGAGTGGCGGCAGGGGTCCTATACGAGCAGTACTTC. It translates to CSARVAAGVLYEQYF.

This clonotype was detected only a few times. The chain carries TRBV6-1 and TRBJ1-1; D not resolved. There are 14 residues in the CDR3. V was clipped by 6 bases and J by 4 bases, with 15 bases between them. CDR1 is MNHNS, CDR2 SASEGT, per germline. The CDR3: CASSQYVGSTEAFF. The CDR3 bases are TGTGCCAGCAGCCAATATGTGGGCAGCACTGAAGCTTTCTTT.

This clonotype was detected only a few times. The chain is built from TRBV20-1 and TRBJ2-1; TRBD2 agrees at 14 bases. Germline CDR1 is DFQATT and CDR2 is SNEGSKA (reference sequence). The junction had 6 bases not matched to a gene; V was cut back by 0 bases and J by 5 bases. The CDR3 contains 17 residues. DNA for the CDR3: TGCAGTGCTAGAGAGACTAGCGGGAGGGTAAGGGACAATGAGCAGTTCTTC. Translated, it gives CSARETSGRVRDNEQFF.

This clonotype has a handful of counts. CDR3 amino acids: CASSPSGTGSPSNQPQHF. CDR3 DNA sequence: TGTGCCAGCTCACCGTCCGGGACAGGGAGCCCTAGCAATCAGCCCCAGCATTTT. The V call is TRBV18, the J call TRBJ1-5; 9 nucleotides line up with TRBD1. CDR3 length: 18 amino acids. The V segment lost 3 bases and the J segment 0 bases; nucleotides outside the gene matches: 9. Germline V lookup: CDR1 KGHSH, CDR2 LQKENI.